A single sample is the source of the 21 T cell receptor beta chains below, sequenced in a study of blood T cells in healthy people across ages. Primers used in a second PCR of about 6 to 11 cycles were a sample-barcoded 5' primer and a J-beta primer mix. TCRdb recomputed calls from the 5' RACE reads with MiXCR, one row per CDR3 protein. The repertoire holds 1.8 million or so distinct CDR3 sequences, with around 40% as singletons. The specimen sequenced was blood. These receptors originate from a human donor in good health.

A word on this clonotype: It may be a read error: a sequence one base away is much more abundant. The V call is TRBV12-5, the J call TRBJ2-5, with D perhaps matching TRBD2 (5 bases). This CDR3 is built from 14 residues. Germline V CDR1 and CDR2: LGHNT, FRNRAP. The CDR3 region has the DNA TGTGCTAGTGCCCGAACTAGGCTCCAAGAGGCCCAGTACTTC. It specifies CASARTRLQEAQYF. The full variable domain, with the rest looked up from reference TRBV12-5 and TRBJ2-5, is DARVTQTPRHKVTEMGQEVTMRCQPILGHNTVFWYRQTMMQGLELLAYFRNRAPLDDSGMPKDRFSAEMPDATLATLKIQPSEPRDSAVYFCASARTRLQEAQYFGPGTRLLVL.

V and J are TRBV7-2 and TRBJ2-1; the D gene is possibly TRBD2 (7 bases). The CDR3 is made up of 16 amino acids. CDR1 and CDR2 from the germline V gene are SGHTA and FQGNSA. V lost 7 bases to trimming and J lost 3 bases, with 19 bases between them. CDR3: CASTETRGALYNEQFF. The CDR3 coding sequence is TGTGCCAGCACCGAGACACGGGGGGCCCTCTACAATGAGCAGTTCTTC.

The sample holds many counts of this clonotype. The DNA of the CDR3 is TGTGCCAGCAGTTACAGCCAGACAGAATCCGACGGCTACACCTTC. This translates into CASSYSQTESDGYTF. This sequence joins TRBV6-5 and TRBJ1-2; tentatively, D is TRBD1 (5 bases). The CDR3 extends over 15 amino acids. V was shortened by 2 bases and J by 8 bases, with 18 bases between the two germline ends. Germline-derived CDR1 and CDR2 are MNHEY and SVGAGI.

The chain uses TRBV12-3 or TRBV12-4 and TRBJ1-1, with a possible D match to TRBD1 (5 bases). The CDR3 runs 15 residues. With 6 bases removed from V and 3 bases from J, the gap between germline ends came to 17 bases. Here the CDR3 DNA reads TGTGCCAGCAGCCCCCGGGGGGGAGGGGACACTGAAGCTTTCTTT. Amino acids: CASSPRGGGDTEAFF.

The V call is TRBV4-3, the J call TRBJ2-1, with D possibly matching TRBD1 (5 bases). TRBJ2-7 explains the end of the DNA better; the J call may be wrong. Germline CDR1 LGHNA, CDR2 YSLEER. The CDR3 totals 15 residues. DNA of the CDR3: TGCGCCAGCAGCCAAGGTCCTAATCAGGGCGATGAGCAGTACTTC. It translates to CASSQGPNQGDEQYF.

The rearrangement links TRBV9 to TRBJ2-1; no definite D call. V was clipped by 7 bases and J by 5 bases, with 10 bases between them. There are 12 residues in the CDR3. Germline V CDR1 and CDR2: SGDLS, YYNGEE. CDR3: CASGDHDNEQFF. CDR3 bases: TGTGCCAGCGGCGACCACGACAATGAGCAGTTCTTC.

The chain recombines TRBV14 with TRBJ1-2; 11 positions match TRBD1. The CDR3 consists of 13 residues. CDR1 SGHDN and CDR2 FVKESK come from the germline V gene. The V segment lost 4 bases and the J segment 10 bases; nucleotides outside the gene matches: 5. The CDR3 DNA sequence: TGTGCCAGCAGCCTCACCGGACAGGGGGCCTACACCTTC. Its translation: CASSLTGQGAYTF.

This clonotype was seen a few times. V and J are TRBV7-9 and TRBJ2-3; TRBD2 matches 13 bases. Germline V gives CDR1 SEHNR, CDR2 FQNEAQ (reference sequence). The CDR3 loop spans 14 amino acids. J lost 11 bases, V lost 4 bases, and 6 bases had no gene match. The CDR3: CASSSRTSGGRQYF. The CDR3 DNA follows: TGTGCCAGCAGCTCCCGGACTAGCGGGGGAAGGCAGTATTTT.

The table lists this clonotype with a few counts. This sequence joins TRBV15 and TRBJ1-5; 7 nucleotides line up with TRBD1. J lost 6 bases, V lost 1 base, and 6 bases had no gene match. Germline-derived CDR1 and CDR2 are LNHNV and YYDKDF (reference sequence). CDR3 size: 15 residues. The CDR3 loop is CATSRAGAGGQPQHF. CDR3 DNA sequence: TGTGCCACCAGCAGAGCGGGGGCAGGGGGTCAGCCCCAGCATTTT.

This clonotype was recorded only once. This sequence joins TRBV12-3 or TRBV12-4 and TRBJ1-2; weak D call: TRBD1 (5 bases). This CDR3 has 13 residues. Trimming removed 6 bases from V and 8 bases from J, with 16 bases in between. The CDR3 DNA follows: TGTGCCAGCAGCCAGGGACCTGCTATGGGCTACACCTTC. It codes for CASSQGPAMGYTF.

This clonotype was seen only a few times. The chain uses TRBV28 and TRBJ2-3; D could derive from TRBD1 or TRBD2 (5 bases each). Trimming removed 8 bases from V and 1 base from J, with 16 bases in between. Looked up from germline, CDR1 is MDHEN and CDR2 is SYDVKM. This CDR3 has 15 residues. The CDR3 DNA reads TGTGCCAGCGGGGGAGCCCATCGGGGCACAGATACGCAGTATTTT. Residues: CASGGAHRGTDTQYF.

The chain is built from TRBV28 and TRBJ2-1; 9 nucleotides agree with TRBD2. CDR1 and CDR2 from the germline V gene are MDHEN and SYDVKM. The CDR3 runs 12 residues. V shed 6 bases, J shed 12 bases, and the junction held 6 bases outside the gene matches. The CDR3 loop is CASSLAGRWQFF. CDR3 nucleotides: TGTGCCAGCAGCCTAGCGGGACGCTGGCAGTTCTTC. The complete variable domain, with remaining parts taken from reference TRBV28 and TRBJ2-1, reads DVKVTQSSRYLVKRTGEKVFLECVQDMDHENMFWYRQDPGLGLRLIYFSYDVKMKEKGDIPEGYSVSREKKERFSLILESASTNQTSMYLCASSLAGRWQFFGPGTRLTVL.

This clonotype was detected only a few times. CDR3 region: CSAGTSLDTQYF. The CDR3 region has the DNA TGCAGCGCGGGGACTAGTTTAGATACGCAGTATTTT. The rearrangement joins TRBV29-1 to TRBJ2-3; 8 nucleotides line up with TRBD2. This CDR3 spans 12 amino acids. Losses at the gene ends were 7 bases for V and 5 bases for J; bases not matched to a gene: 5. Germline lookup yields CDR1 SQVTM and CDR2 ANQGSEA.

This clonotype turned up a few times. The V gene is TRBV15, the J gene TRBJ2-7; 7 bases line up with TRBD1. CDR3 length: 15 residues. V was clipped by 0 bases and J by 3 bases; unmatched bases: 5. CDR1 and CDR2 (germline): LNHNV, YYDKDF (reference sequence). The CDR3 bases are TGTGCCACCAGCAGAGAAATGACAGGGAACTACGAGCAGTACTTC. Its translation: CATSREMTGNYEQYF.

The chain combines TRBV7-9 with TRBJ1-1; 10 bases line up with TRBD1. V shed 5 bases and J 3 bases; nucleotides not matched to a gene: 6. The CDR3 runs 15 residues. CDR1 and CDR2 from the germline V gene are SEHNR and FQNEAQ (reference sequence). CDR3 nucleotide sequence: TGTGCCAGCAGCCCAGACAGGGGGCGGTACACTGAAGCTTTCTTT. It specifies CASSPDRGRYTEAFF.

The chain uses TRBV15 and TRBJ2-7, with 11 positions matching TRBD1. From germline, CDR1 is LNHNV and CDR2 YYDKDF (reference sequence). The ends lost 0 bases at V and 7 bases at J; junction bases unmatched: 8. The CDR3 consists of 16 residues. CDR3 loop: CATSREYGTGGREQYF. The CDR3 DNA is TGTGCCACCAGCAGAGAGTACGGGACAGGGGGAAGGGAGCAGTACTTC. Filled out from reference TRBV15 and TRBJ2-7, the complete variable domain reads DAMVIQNPRYQVTQFGKPVTLSCSQTLNHNVMYWYQQKSSQAPKLLFHYYDKDFNNEADTPDNFQSRRPNTSFCFLDIRSPGLGDTAMYLCATSREYGTGGREQYFGPGTRLTVT.

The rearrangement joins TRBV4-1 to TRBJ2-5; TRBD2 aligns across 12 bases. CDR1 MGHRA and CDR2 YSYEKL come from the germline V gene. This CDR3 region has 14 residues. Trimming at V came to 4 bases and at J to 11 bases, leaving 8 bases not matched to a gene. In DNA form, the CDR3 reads TGCGCCAGCAGCCCGACTAGCGGGGGCGACGGGCAGTACTTC. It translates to CASSPTSGGDGQYF.

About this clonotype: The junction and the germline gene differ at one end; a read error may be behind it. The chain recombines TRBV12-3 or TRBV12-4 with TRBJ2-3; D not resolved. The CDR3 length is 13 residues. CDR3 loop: CAGSRDPTDTEYF. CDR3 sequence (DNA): TGTGCCGGCAGCCGAGATCCCACAGATACGGAGTATTTT.

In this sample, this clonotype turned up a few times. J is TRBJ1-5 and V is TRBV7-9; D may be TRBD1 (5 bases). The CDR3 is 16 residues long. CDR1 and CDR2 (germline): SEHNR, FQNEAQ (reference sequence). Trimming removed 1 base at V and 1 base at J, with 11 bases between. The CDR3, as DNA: TGTGCCAGCAGCTTAGGGGCAGGGATCAGCAATCAGCCCCAGCATTTT. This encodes CASSLGAGISNQPQHF.

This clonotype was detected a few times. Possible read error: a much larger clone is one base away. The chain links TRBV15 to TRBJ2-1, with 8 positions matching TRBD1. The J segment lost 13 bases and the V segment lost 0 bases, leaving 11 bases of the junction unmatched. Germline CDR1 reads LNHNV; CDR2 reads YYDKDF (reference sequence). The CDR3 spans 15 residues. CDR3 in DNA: TGTGCCACCAGCAGAGATCAGGGGGCAGAGGAGACCCAGTTCTTC. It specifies CATSRDQGAEETQFF.

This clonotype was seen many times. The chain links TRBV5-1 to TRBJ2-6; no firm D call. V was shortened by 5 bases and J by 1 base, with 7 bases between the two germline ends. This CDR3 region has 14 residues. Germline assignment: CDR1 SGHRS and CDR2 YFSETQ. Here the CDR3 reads CASRLGSGANVLTF. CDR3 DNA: TGCGCCAGCAGGCTGGGATCTGGGGCCAACGTCCTGACTTTC.